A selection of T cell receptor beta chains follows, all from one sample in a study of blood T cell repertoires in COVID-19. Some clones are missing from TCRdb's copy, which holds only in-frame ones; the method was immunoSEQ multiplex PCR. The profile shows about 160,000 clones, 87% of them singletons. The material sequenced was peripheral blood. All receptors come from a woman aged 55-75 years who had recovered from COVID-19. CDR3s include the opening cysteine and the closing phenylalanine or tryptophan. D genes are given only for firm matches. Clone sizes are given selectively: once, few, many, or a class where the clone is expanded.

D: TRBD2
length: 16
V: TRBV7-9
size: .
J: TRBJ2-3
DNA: TGTGCCAGCAGTGGTGGGACTAGCGGGGGGTTGTATACGCAGTATTTT
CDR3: CASSGGTSGGLYTQYF

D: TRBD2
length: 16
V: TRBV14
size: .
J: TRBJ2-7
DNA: TGTGCCAGCAGCCAAGACAGCGGGGGGACCTCCTACGAGCAGTACTTC
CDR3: CASSQDSGGTSYEQYF

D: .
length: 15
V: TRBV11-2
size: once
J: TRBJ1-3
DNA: TGTGCCAGCAGCTTAGACGGGATCTCTGGAAACACCATATATTTT
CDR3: CASSLDGISGNTIYF

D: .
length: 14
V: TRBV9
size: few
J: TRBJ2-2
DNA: TGTGCCAGTAAAGGGGCCCCAGGGACCGGGGAGCTGTTTTTT
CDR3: CASKGAPGTGELFF

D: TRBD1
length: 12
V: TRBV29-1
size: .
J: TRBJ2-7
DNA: TGCAGCGCGGACAGGGGATTCAGGGAGCAGTACTTC
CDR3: CSADRGFREQYF

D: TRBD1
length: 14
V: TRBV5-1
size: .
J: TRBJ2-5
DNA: TGCGCCAGCAGCTTCGGACAGGGTGGAGAGACCCAGTACTTC
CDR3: CASSFGQGGETQYF

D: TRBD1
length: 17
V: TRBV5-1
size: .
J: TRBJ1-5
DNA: TGCGCCAGCAGCTTGGGGACAGGGTCCAATAGCAATCAGCCCCAGCATTTT
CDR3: CASSLGTGSNSNQPQHF

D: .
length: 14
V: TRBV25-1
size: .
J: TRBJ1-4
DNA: TGTGCCAGCAGTGAGGAGGGGCCCCTCGGGAAACTGTTTTTT
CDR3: CASSEEGPLGKLFF

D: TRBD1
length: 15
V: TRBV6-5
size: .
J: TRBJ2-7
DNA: TGTGCCAGCAGAGTGAACCGGGACAGGGGTAACGAGCAGTACTTC
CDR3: CASRVNRDRGNEQYF

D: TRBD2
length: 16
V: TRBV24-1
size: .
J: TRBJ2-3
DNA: TGTGCCACCAGTGATGGGCGGGGGGGCCCGGTAGATACGCAGTATTTT
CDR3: CATSDGRGGPVDTQYF

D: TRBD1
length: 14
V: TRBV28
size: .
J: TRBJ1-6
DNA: TGTGCCAGCAGTCGCGGGACAGCTAATTCACCCCTCCACTTT
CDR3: CASSRGTANSPLHF

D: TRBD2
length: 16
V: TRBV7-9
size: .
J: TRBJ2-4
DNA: TGTGCCAGCAGCTTAGCTAGCGGGGGCCCCCGGGACATTCAGTACTTC
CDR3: CASSLASGGPRDIQYF

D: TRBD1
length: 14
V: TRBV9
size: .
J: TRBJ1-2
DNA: TGTGCCAGCAGCGTAGGTGGGACAGCCTATGGCTACACCTTC
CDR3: CASSVGGTAYGYTF

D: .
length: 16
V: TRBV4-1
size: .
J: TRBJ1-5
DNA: TGCGCCAGCAGCCAGGATTCCCAGGGAGGGCGTCAGCCCCAGCATTTT
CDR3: CASSQDSQGGRQPQHF

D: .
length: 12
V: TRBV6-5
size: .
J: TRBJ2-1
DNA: TGTGCCAGCAGTTACACCGGGTATGAGCAGTTCTTC
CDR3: CASSYTGYEQFF

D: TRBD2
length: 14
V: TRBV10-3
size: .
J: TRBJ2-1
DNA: TGTGCCATCAGTGAGTTGCGGGGGGTCAATGAGCAGTTCTTC
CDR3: CAISELRGVNEQFF

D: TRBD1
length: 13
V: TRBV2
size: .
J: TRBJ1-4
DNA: TGTGCCAGCAGGGGACAGGGGGATGAAAAACTGTTTTTT
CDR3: CASRGQGDEKLFF

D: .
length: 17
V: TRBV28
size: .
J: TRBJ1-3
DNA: TGTGCCAGCAGTTTTGCAGGTGTGACCCCACGGAGGAACACCATATATTTT
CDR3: CASSFAGVTPRRNTIYF

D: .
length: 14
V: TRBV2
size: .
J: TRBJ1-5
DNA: TGTGCCAGCGGAGTTGGGTATAGCAATCAGCCCCAGCATTTT
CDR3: CASGVGYSNQPQHF

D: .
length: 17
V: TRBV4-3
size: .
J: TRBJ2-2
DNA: TGCGCCAGCAGCCGTTGGGGGATAGCGGCCCTCACCGGGGAGCTGTTTTTT
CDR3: CASSRWGIAALTGELFF

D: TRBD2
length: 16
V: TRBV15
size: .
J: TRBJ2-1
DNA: TGTGCCACCAGCAGAGATCCAACTAGCGGGTACAATGAGCAGTTCTTC
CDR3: CATSRDPTSGYNEQFF

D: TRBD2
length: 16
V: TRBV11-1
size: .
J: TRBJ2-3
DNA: TGTGCCAGCAGCTGGGGACTAGCGGGGGGCGAAGATACGCAGTATTTT
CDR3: CASSWGLAGGEDTQYF

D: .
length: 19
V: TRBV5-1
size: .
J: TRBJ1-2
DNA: TGCGCCAGCAGCAGCGATGGGCGACGGGCCGGAGGTTCTAACTATGGCTACACCTTC
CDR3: CASSSDGRRAGGSNYGYTF

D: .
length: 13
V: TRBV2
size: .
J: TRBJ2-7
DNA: TGTGCCAGCAGTTTTGGGGAGCCTTACGAGCAGTACTTC
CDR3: CASSFGEPYEQYF

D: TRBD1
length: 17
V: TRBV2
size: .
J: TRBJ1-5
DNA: TGTGCCAGCAGTGTTCAGGGGGTAGGTGATGGCAATCAGCCCCAGCATTTT
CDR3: CASSVQGVGDGNQPQHF

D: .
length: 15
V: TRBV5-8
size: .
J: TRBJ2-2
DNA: TGTGCCAGCAGCTTGCTGGGGAGAAGGGTCGGGGAGCTGTTTTTT
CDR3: CASSLLGRRVGELFF

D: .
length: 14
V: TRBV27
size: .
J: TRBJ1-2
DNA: TGTGCCAGCAGTTTAAACAGATTTAGCTATGGCTACACCTTC
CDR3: CASSLNRFSYGYTF

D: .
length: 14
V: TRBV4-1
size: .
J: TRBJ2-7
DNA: TGCGCCAGCAGCCAATCACAGGGAAACTACGAGCAGTACTTC
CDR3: CASSQSQGNYEQYF

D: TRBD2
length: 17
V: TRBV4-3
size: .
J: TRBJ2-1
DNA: TGCGCCAGCAGCCAAGAAAGACAGCCTAGCGGGGACAATGAGCAGTTCTTC
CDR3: CASSQERQPSGDNEQFF

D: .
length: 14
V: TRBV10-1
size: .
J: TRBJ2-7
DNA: TGCGCCAGCAGTGAGTCTCACAGCTCCTACGAGCAGTACTTC
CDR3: CASSESHSSYEQYF

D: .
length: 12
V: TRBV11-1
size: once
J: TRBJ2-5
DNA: TGTGCCAGCAGTTGGGGGCCGGAGACCCAGTACTTC
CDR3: CASSWGPETQYF

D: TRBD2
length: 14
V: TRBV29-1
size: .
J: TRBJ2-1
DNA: TGCAGCGTTGATTGGGGGACTAGCCGAATTGAGCAGTTCTTC
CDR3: CSVDWGTSRIEQFF

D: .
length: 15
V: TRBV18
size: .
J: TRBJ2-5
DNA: TGTGCCAGCTCACCAACACAGGAATTCCAAGAGACCCAGTACTTC
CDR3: CASSPTQEFQETQYF

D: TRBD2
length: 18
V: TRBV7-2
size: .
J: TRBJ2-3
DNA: TGTGCCAGCAGCCGCGGGTCCTCTAGCGGGGGGGGTGGAGATACGCAGTATTTT
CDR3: CASSRGSSSGGGGDTQYF

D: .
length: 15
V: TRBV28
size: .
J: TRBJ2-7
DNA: TGTGCCAGCAAAGGACGAGGGAGGAGATCCTACGAGCAGTACTTC
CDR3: CASKGRGRRSYEQYF

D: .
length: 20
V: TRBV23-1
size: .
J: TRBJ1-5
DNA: TGCGCCAGCAGTCAATTCGAATTTCGGGGGATGTGGGATAGCAATCAGCCCCAGCATTTT
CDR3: CASSQFEFRGMWDSNQPQHF

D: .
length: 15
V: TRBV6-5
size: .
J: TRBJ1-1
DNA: TGTGCCAGCAGCCACTCCGCAGGGTCCTGGCTCCAAGCTTTCTTT
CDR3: CASSHSAGSWLQAFF

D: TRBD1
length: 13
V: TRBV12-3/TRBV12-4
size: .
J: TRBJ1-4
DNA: TGTGCCAGCATGGGGACAGGGCAAGAAAAACTGTTTTTT
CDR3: CASMGTGQEKLFF

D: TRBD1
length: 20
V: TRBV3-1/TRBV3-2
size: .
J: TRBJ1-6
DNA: TGTGCCAGCAGCCAGGAGAGGGGACAGGGGGCGTTCACCTATAATTCACCCCTCCACTTT
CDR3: CASSQERGQGAFTYNSPLHF

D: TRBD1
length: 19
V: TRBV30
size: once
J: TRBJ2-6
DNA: TGTGCCTGGATTTCGCCGGTTGGGACAGGGCAATCTGGGGCCAACGTCCTGACTTTC
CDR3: CAWISPVGTGQSGANVLTF